This TCR beta chain was sequenced for a study of blood T cell repertoires in COVID-19. Study in general: COVID-19 samples collected from the United States, Italy and Spain covered acute and convalescent phases.

Per the study methods: For nucleated cells, counts were estimated from reference gene primer amplification. TCRdb's table, derived via immunoSEQ multiplex PCR, lists solely in-frame clones and lacks some. Clone size and V and J calls were adopted from that table, with D and trimming inferred from the DNA. Among 100,000 to 150,000 clones listed, about 89% were seen once. V lost 10 bases and J 0 bases, leaving 6 bases between the germline ends. The CDR3 runs to 11 residues. Germline V CDR1 and CDR2: MDHEN, SYDVKM. This chain links TRBV28 with TRBJ1-1; the D is unclear. The receptor comes from a man in his fifties with active or convalescent COVID-19. Sequencing used peripheral blood. CDR3 protein: CAITVNTEAFF. For the CDR3, the DNA is TGTGCCATTACAGTGAACACTGAAGCTTTCTTT.